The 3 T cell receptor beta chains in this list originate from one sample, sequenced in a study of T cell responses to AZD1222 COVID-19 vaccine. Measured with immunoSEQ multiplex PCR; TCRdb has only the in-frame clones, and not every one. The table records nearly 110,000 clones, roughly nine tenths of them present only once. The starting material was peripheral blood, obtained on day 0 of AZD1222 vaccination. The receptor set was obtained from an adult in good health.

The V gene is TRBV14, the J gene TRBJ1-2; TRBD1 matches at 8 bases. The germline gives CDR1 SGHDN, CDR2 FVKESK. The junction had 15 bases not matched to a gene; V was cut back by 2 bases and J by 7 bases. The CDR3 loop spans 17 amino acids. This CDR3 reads CASSQLPAGQGPGGYTF. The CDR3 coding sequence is TGTGCCAGCAGCCAACTCCCCGCCGGACAGGGACCGGGTGGCTACACCTTC.

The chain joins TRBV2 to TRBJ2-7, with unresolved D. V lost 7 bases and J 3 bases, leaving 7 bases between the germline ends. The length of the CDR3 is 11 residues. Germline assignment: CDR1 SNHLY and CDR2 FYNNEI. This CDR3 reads CASTVGYEQYF. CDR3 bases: TGTGCCAGCACCGTGGGCTACGAGCAGTACTTC.

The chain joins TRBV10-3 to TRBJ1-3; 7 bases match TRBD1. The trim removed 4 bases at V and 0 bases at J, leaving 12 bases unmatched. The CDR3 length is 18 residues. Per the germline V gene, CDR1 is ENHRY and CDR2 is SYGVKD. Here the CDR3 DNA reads TGTGCCATCAGTGGACAGGGCCTTAGCCCTCTCTCTGGAAACACCATATATTTT. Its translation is CAISGQGLSPLSGNTIYF.